The 32 T cell receptor beta chains given below trace back to one sample, sequenced in a study of blood T cell repertoires in COVID-19. Profiling relied on immunoSEQ multiplex PCR, and the TCRdb table lists in-frame clones only, not all of them. The sample gives 350,000 to 450,000 clones, 80% to 90% of which show up once; approximately 1.9% is in the top ten. Sequences were obtained from PBMCs or T cells enriched from blood (not recorded which). These receptors all come from a man aged 40-55 years in a cohort exposed to, infected with or recovered from COVID-19 (not recorded which).

In this sample, this clone turned up a few times. The V gene is TRBV5-4, the J gene TRBJ1-2; 9 bases agree with TRBD1. The length of the CDR3 is 12 residues. CDR1 is SGHNT, CDR2 YYREEE, per germline (reference sequence). The junction had 6 bases not matched to a gene; V was cut back by 4 bases and J by 11 bases. The CDR3 spells CASSPDRGWYTF. CDR3 nucleotide sequence: TGTGCCAGCAGCCCTGACAGGGGGTGGTACACCTTC.

With regard to this clone: Other nucleotide sequences in the sample specify the same CDR3. The chain is built from TRBV3-1 (or the pseudogene TRBV3-2) and TRBJ2-7; tentatively, D is TRBD1 (5 bases). This CDR3 contains 12 residues. Germline V gene sequence: CDR1 LGHDT, CDR2 YNNKEL (reference sequence). Trimming took 4 bases from V and 4 from J, leaving 8 bases between them. The CDR3: CASSRAGYEQYF. The CDR3 nucleotides read TGTGCCAGCAGCCGAGCAGGGTACGAGCAGTACTTC.

The J gene is TRBJ2-7, the V gene TRBV3-1 (or the pseudogene TRBV3-2); the match to TRBD2 covers 13 bases. The J segment lost 6 bases and the V segment lost 5 bases, leaving 7 bases of the junction unmatched. The germline V gene has CDR1 LGHDT and CDR2 YNNKEL (reference sequence). The CDR3 has 15 amino acids. The CDR3 region is CASSLRTSGSSEQYF. In DNA, the CDR3 is TGTGCCAGCAGCTTACGGACTAGCGGGAGCTCCGAGCAGTACTTC.

CDR3 residues: CASSAWAQETQYF. CDR3 DNA sequence: TGTGCCAGCAGCGCGTGGGCCCAAGAGACCCAGTACTTC. V is TRBV5-6 and J is TRBJ2-5; D remains ambiguous. Deletions cut 4 bases from V and 1 base from J, with 8 bases between. Germline CDR1 and CDR2: SGHDT and YYEEEE. CDR3 length: 13 residues.

This rearrangement joins TRBV6-6 to TRBJ2-5; D perhaps matches TRBD2 (6 bases). CDR3 length: 15 residues. Trimming took off 3 bases at V and 5 bases at J, with 16 bases between the two ends. CDR1 and CDR2 (germline): MNHNY, SVGAGI (reference sequence). CDR3 amino acids: CASSYGGTWGETQYF. CDR3 DNA: TGTGCCAGCAGTTATGGGGGGACTTGGGGCGAGACCCAGTACTTC.

This clone was found once. The chain employs TRBV19 and TRBJ1-2; TRBD1 aligns across 8 bases. Germline CDR1 LNHDA, CDR2 SQIVND (reference sequence). The length of the CDR3 is 14 residues. V shed 3 bases and J 4 bases; nucleotides not matched to a gene: 4. The CDR3 protein is CASSMSGQGYGYTF. DNA of the CDR3: TGTGCCAGTAGTATGTCAGGACAGGGCTATGGCTACACCTTC.

The chain carries TRBV30 and TRBJ1-1; D is uncertain. Germline V lookup: CDR1 GTSNPN, CDR2 SVGIG (reference sequence). The CDR3 length is 11 residues. V gave up 1 base and J gave up 7 bases, with 7 bases separating them. CDR3 DNA sequence: TGTGCCTGGAGTGCGGGGATTGAAGCTTTCTTT. Translation: CAWSAGIEAFF.

This clone was seen just once. V is TRBV7-9 and J is TRBJ2-1; 7 bases are shared with TRBD2. In germline, CDR1 is SEHNR, CDR2 FQNEAQ (reference sequence). CDR3 length: 15 residues. J was trimmed by 4 bases and V by 1 base; bases with no gene match: 4. The CDR3 protein is CASSLVGGSYNEQFF. The CDR3 region has the DNA TGTGCCAGCAGCTTAGTGGGGGGGTCATACAATGAGCAGTTCTTC.

This chain links TRBV11-2 with TRBJ2-2; D perhaps matches TRBD2 (6 bases). This CDR3 has 16 residues. V was pared by 2 bases and J by 3 bases, with 13 bases between. CDR1 SGHAT and CDR2 FQNNGV come from the germline V gene. The DNA of the CDR3 is TGTGCCAGCAGCTTAATGTGGGACTCTTACACCGGGGAGCTGTTTTTT. It yields the protein CASSLMWDSYTGELFF.

DNA for the CDR3: TGTGCCAGCAGCACCCGACTAGCGGGCGATAAGCAGTTCTTC. Protein sequence: CASSTRLAGDKQFF. V usage is TRBV7-3 and J usage is TRBJ2-1, with 10 bases matching TRBD2. CDR1 is SGHTA, CDR2 FQGTGA, per germline. V dropped 5 bases and J dropped 11; count of bases not matched to a gene: 9. The CDR3 is made up of 14 amino acids.

The rearrangement uses TRBV27 and TRBJ2-1, with D perhaps TRBD2 (5 bases). Looked up from germline, CDR1 is MNHEY and CDR2 is SMNVEV (reference sequence). Trimming took 4 bases from V and 1 from J, leaving 14 bases between them. This CDR3 has 16 amino acids. For the CDR3, the DNA is TGTGCCAGCAGTTCGGAGCTAGCCGCTTCCTACAATGAGCAGTTCTTC. Amino acid sequence: CASSSELAASYNEQFF.

This chain joins TRBV3-1 (or the pseudogene TRBV3-2) and TRBJ2-5; D remains ambiguous. V was trimmed by 2 bases and J by 2 bases, leaving 9 bases between them. The CDR3 totals 14 residues. Per the germline V gene, CDR1 is LGHDT and CDR2 is YNNKEL (reference sequence). The CDR3 nucleotides are TGTGCCAGCAGCCAATACTCACGACAAGAGACCCAGTACTTC. Encoded protein: CASSQYSRQETQYF.

This clone was observed once. V is TRBV5-1 and J is TRBJ2-7; a weak D match, TRBD2 (6 bases). Germline V gives CDR1 SGHRS, CDR2 YFSETQ. V dropped 0 bases and J dropped 6 bases, with 7 bases sitting between them. The CDR3 is made up of 12 amino acids. The CDR3 coding sequence is TGCGCCAGCAGCTTGGTCGGGAGCGAGCAGTACTTC. Protein product: CASSLVGSEQYF. Looking up the rest from reference TRBV5-1 and TRBJ2-7 gives the full variable domain: KAGVTQTPRYLIKTRGQQVTLSCSPISGHRSVSWYQQTPGQGLQFLFEYFSETQRNKGNFPGRFSGRQFSNSRSEMNVSTLELGDSALYLCASSLVGSEQYFGPGTRLTVT.

The V gene is TRBV13, the J gene TRBJ2-5; TRBD1 aligns across 11 bases. Germline CDR1 and CDR2: PRHDT and FYEKMQ (reference sequence). The CDR3 is 15 residues long. V dropped 4 bases and J dropped 4; count of bases not matched to a gene: 5. The CDR3 DNA follows: TGTGCCAGCAGCTCTTGGACAGGGGGCATAGAGACCCAGTACTTC. Translated: CASSSWTGGIETQYF.

The V and J genes are TRBV11-2 and TRBJ2-4; D ambiguous. Trimming cost V 3 bases and J 9 bases, with 15 bases left between them. Germline lookup yields CDR1 SGHAT and CDR2 FQNNGV. The CDR3 is 14 residues long. The CDR3 bases are TGTGCCAGCAGCTTTGAAAGACAAATCGGCATTCAGTACTTC. Amino acid sequence: CASSFERQIGIQYF.

The chain couples TRBV18 to TRBJ1-1; maybe TRBD1 (6 bases). V was clipped by 5 bases and J by 0 bases, with 7 bases between them. The CDR3 has 13 amino acids. Per germline, CDR1 KGHSH and CDR2 LQKENI. CDR3 sequence reads: CASSEGVNTEAFF. The CDR3 DNA sequence: TGTGCCAGCTCAGAGGGGGTGAACACTGAAGCTTTCTTT.

The genes are TRBV9 and TRBJ2-5; TRBD2 aligns across 12 bases. This CDR3 is 15 amino acids long. Looked up from germline, CDR1 is SGDLS and CDR2 is YYNGEE. Trimming removed 3 bases from V and 5 bases from J; junction bases left unmatched: 5. This chain's CDR3 is CASSAGLAGTETQYF. In nucleotides, the CDR3 is TGTGCCAGCAGCGCAGGACTAGCGGGAACGGAGACCCAGTACTTC.

The V and J genes are TRBV15 and TRBJ1-2; no clear D. Germline loops: CDR1 LNHNV, CDR2 YYDKDF (reference sequence). The CDR3 extends over 14 amino acids. V was trimmed by 0 bases and J by 4 bases, leaving 9 bases between them. The CDR3 is CATSRDTRFYGYTF. In nucleotides, the CDR3 is TGTGCCACCAGCAGAGATACCAGATTCTATGGCTACACCTTC. The full variable domain, completed using reference TRBV15 and TRBJ1-2, is DAMVIQNPRYQVTQFGKPVTLSCSQTLNHNVMYWYQQKSSQAPKLLFHYYDKDFNNEADTPDNFQSRRPNTSFCFLDIRSPGLGDTAMYLCATSRDTRFYGYTFGSGTRLTVV.

The genes are TRBV3-1 (or the pseudogene TRBV3-2) and TRBJ2-1; D uncertain. V shed 0 bases and J shed 5 bases, with 17 bases lying between them. CDR1 is LGHDT, CDR2 YNNKEL, per germline (reference sequence). This CDR3 has 17 amino acids. The CDR3 reads CASSQDRGDSTDNEQFF. The CDR3 bases are TGTGCCAGCAGCCAAGATCGTGGTGATAGCACTGACAATGAGCAGTTCTTC.

The chain joins TRBV19 to TRBJ1-2, with TRBD1 matching over 9 bases. The CDR3 runs 14 residues. CDR1 LNHDA and CDR2 SQIVND come from the germline V gene (reference sequence). V was pared by 2 bases and J by 8 bases, with 6 bases of the junction left unmatched. The CDR3 sequence: CASSIKTGGHGYTF. In DNA form, the CDR3 reads TGTGCCAGTAGTATAAAAACAGGGGGCCACGGCTACACCTTC.

This clone was picked up a small number of times. The chain employs TRBV28 and TRBJ1-6; D might be TRBD1 (5 bases). Deletions cut 3 bases from V and 9 bases from J, with 18 bases between. Germline loops: CDR1 MDHEN, CDR2 SYDVKM. The CDR3 sequence is 16 residues long. The CDR3 DNA reads TGTGCCAGCAGTTTCTGGGTTACAGGTGTCGGTTCACCCCTCCACTTT. The encoded protein is CASSFWVTGVGSPLHF.

The chain employs TRBV12-1 and TRBJ2-7; the table names TRBD2, a call not compared with the DNA. TRBV12-1 is deemed a pseudogene. The CDR3 length is 16 residues. The CDR3 spells CASSIRLAGGCHEQYF. CDR3 DNA: TGTGCCAGCAGCATTAGACTAGCGGGAGGATGCCACGAGCAGTACTTC.

The CDR3 is CASSFSGGRNQPQHF. The DNA of the CDR3 is TGCGCCAGCAGCTTCTCCGGGGGGAGAAATCAGCCCCAGCATTTT. The V call is TRBV5-1, the J call TRBJ1-5, with D perhaps TRBD1 (5 bases). V was clipped by 2 bases and J by 4 bases, with 13 bases between them. CDR3 size: 15 residues. In germline, CDR1 is SGHRS, CDR2 YFSETQ.

J is TRBJ1-1 and V is TRBV7-8, with TRBD1 identical over 7 bases. J lost 4 bases, V lost 7 bases, and 9 bases had no gene match. The CDR3 is 14 residues long. Germline V gene data show CDR1 as SGHVS and CDR2 as FQNEAQ. Here the CDR3 reads CASTLDRVATEAFF. The CDR3 DNA follows: TGTGCCAGCACCCTAGACAGGGTGGCCACTGAAGCTTTCTTT. The whole variable domain, remainder taken from reference TRBV7-8 and TRBJ1-1, is GAGVSQSPRYKVAKRGQDVALRCDPISGHVSLFWYQQALGQGPEFLTYFQNEAQLDKSGLPSDRFFAERPEGSVSTLKIQRTQQEDSAVYLCASTLDRVATEAFFGQGTRLTVV.

J is TRBJ1-5 and V is TRBV29-1, with a tentative D call TRBD1 (5 bases). Trimming took off 4 bases at V and 0 bases at J, with 7 bases between the two ends. Looked up from germline, CDR1 is SQVTM and CDR2 is ANQGSEA. This CDR3 contains 13 residues. In nucleotides, the CDR3 is TGCAGCGTTGGGACACTTAGCAATCAGCCCCAGCATTTT. It is translated as CSVGTLSNQPQHF.

The chain employs TRBV5-1 and TRBJ2-7; TRBD1 aligns across 7 bases. The germline V gene encodes CDR1 SGHRS and CDR2 YFSETQ. V lost 3 bases to trimming and J lost 3 bases; unmatched junction nucleotides: 3. This CDR3 region has 13 residues. The CDR3 sequence: CASSSWTGYEQYF. CDR3 DNA: TGCGCCAGCAGCTCATGGACAGGCTACGAGCAGTACTTC.

The rearrangement links TRBV19 to TRBJ2-3, with 12 bases that match TRBD2. CDR1 and CDR2 (germline): LNHDA, SQIVND (reference sequence). V shed 6 bases, J shed 11 bases, and the junction held 9 bases outside the gene matches. This CDR3 contains 14 residues. The CDR3 nucleotides read TGTGCCAGTAGCCCGACTAGCGGGAGTAGAGAGCAGTATTTT. It encodes CASSPTSGSREQYF.

The rearrangement links TRBV6-1 to TRBJ2-7; 7 nucleotides align to TRBD2. V gave up 7 bases and J gave up 4 bases; unmatched junction bases: 7. CDR1 and CDR2 (germline): MNHNS, SASEGT. This CDR3 spans 13 amino acids. For the CDR3, the DNA is TGTGCCAGCAAACCTAGCGGTTCTTACGAGCAGTACTTC. Its protein is CASKPSGSYEQYF.

The chain joins TRBV15 to TRBJ2-1, with D perhaps matching TRBD2 (5 bases). The CDR3 spans 15 residues. From germline, CDR1 is LNHNV and CDR2 YYDKDF (reference sequence). Trimming removed 9 bases at V and 3 bases at J, with 18 bases between. Written as DNA, the CDR3 is TGTGCCACAGCAAGGGAGATTGGGGTCTACAATGAGCAGTTCTTC. Translating it yields CATAREIGVYNEQFF.

About this clone: The same CDR3 arises from other DNA sequences in this sample as well. The chain carries TRBV18 and TRBJ1-2, with TRBD1 matching over 10 bases. The CDR3 sequence is 14 residues long. Germline V gives CDR1 KGHSH, CDR2 LQKENI. The J segment lost 4 bases and the V segment lost 3 bases, leaving 2 bases of the junction unmatched. The CDR3 loop reads CASSPGQGTYGYTF. DNA for the CDR3: TGTGCCAGCTCACCGGGACAGGGGACCTATGGCTACACCTTC.

J is TRBJ1-5 and V is TRBV30; TRBD1 matches 9 bases. CDR1 is GTSNPN, CDR2 SVGIG, per germline (reference sequence). Germline trimming cut 5 bases from V and 5 bases from J; bases unmatched to any gene: 4. The CDR3 is 13 residues long. CDR3 sequence reads: CAWAGTGHQPQHF. CDR3 DNA sequence: TGTGCCTGGGCCGGGACAGGGCATCAGCCCCAGCATTTT. Drawing the rest from reference TRBV30 and TRBJ1-5, the complete variable domain is SQTIHQWPATLVQPVGSPLSLECTVEGTSNPNLYWYRQAAGRGLQLLFYSVGIGQISSEVPQNLSASRPQDRQFILSSKKLLLSDSGFYLCAWAGTGHQPQHFGDGTRLSIL.

The J gene is TRBJ2-7, the V gene TRBV5-1; 8 positions agree with TRBD2. The trim removed 0 bases at V and 0 bases at J, leaving 2 bases unmatched. CDR1 SGHRS and CDR2 YFSETQ come from the germline V gene. The CDR3 sequence is 15 residues long. In nucleotides, the CDR3 is TGCGCCAGCAGCTTGGAGGCGGGAGGCTCCTACGAGCAGTACTTC. Translation gives CASSLEAGGSYEQYF.